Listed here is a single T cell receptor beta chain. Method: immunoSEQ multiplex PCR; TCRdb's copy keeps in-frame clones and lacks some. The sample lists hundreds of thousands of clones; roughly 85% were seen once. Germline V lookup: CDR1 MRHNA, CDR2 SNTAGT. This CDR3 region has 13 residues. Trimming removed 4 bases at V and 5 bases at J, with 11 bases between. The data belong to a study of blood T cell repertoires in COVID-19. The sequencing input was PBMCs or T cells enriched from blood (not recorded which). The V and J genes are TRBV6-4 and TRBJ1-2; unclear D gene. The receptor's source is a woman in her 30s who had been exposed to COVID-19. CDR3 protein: CASSVTLPYGYTF. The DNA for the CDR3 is TGTGCCAGCAGTGTGACATTGCCTTATGGCTACACCTTC.